These 20 T cell receptor beta chains came from one sample sequenced in a study of blood T cell repertoires in COVID-19. Profiled with immunoSEQ multiplex PCR; TCRdb holds only in-frame clones, not every one. Among around 130,000 clones listed, around 90% were seen once. Input material: peripheral blood. The receptors derive from a man aged 50 to 59 with active COVID-19.

J is TRBJ2-1 and V is TRBV6-2 or TRBV6-3; 7 bases align to TRBD1. V shed 4 bases, J shed 7 bases, and the junction held 10 bases outside the gene matches. Germline lookup yields CDR1 MNHEY and CDR2 SVGEGT. The CDR3 covers 15 residues. DNA for the CDR3: TGTGCCAGCAGTTCCGCGACAGGGCGGGTTAATGAGCAGTTCTTC. Amino acid sequence: CASSSATGRVNEQFF.

The gene calls are TRBV5-4 and TRBJ2-1; 12 nucleotides line up with TRBD2. The CDR3 is made up of 15 amino acids. Trimming at V came to 2 bases and at J to 6 bases, leaving 3 bases not matched to a gene. Germline V gene sequence: CDR1 SGHNT, CDR2 YYREEE (reference sequence). CDR3 region: CASSLLAGGLNEQFF. CDR3 in DNA: TGTGCCAGCAGCTTACTAGCGGGAGGACTCAATGAGCAGTTCTTC.

This clone showed up just a few times. The V call is TRBV5-1, the J call TRBJ2-1; TRBD2 agrees at 11 bases. V lost 1 base and J lost 6; bases outside the gene matches: 12. The CDR3 length is 18 residues. Germline-derived CDR1 and CDR2 are SGHRS and YFSETQ. The CDR3 is CASSLSLAGGSSPNEQFF. CDR3 DNA sequence: TGCGCCAGCAGCTTGTCGCTAGCGGGGGGCTCGTCCCCCAATGAGCAGTTCTTC.

V is TRBV7-7 and J is TRBJ2-1; D unclear. V was shortened by 10 bases and J by 7 bases, with 8 bases between the two germline ends. From germline, CDR1 is SSHAT and CDR2 FNYEAQ (reference sequence). This CDR3 comprises 10 residues. CDR3 nucleotide sequence: TGTGCCACCCTCAGGAATGAGCAGTTCTTC. It yields the protein CATLRNEQFF. Combining the CDR3 with reference TRBV7-7 and TRBJ2-1 gives the whole variable domain GAGVSQSPRYKVTKRGQDVTLRCDPISSHATLYWYQQALGQGPEFLTYFNYEAQPDKSGLPSDRFSAERPEGSISTLTIQRTEQRDSAMYRCATLRNEQFFGPGTRLTVL.

The chain is built from TRBV18 and TRBJ2-5; 14 bases map to TRBD2. The CDR3 covers 21 residues. Germline V gene sequence: CDR1 KGHSH, CDR2 LQKENI. V trimming: 2 bases; J trimming: 0 bases; junction bases outside the gene matches: 14. CDR3 in amino acids: CASSPEEGGLAGGTNQETQYF. The CDR3 nucleotides read TGTGCCAGCTCACCAGAAGAGGGTGGACTAGCGGGAGGTACGAACCAAGAGACCCAGTACTTC. The variable domain in full, completed from reference TRBV18 and TRBJ2-5, reads NAGVMQNPRHLVRRRGQEARLRCSPMKGHSHVYWYRQLPEEGLKFMVYLQKENIIDESGMPKERFSAEFPKEGPSILRIQQVVRGDSAAYFCASSPEEGGLAGGTNQETQYFGPGTRLLVL.

In the case of this clone: The junction differs from germline at one of its ends, possibly a read error. The V gene is TRBV6-1, the J gene TRBJ1-4; D not certain. This CDR3 has 14 amino acids. Germline V gives CDR1 MNHNS, CDR2 SASEGT. The CDR3 region is CASGESGGHEKLFF. CDR3 nucleotides: TGTGCCAGCGGTGAGTCCGGTGGGCATGAAAAACTGTTTTTT.

V gene TRBV9 combines with J gene TRBJ2-5; 10 nucleotides align to TRBD2. CDR3 length: 16 amino acids. Germline lookup yields CDR1 SGDLS and CDR2 YYNGEE. The V gene end was trimmed by 0 bases and the J gene end by 2 bases; junction bases not matched to a gene: 4. CDR3 amino acids: CASSVVPSGGQETQYF. CDR3 sequence (DNA): TGTGCCAGCAGCGTAGTCCCTAGCGGGGGTCAAGAGACCCAGTACTTC.

The chain has TRBV6-1 and TRBJ2-7; D may be TRBD1 (6 bases). The CDR3 has 15 residues. Trimming left V 1 base short and J 0 bases short, with 10 bases between. Germline CDR1 is MNHNS and CDR2 is SASEGT. CDR3 nucleotides: TGTGCCAGCAGTGAAGGCTCGGGACACTCCTACGAGCAGTACGTC. It encodes CASSEGSGHSYEQYV.

This chain uses TRBV10-3 with TRBJ2-2; the D gene is possibly TRBD1 (6 bases). Germline V gives CDR1 ENHRY, CDR2 SYGVKD. This CDR3 is built from 14 residues. Trimming shortened V by 5 bases and J by 0 bases, and 7 bases separated the two germline ends. The CDR3 sequence is CAISTGPNTGELFF. DNA of the CDR3: TGTGCCATCAGTACAGGGCCGAACACCGGGGAGCTGTTTTTT.

The count of this clone is one. The CDR3 here is CASSSGGPQHF. The CDR3 DNA is TGTGCCAGCAGCTCCGGGGGGCCCCAGCATTTT. This chain links TRBV5-8 with TRBJ1-5, with D possibly being TRBD1 (5 bases). The CDR3 runs to 11 residues. Germline V gene data show CDR1 as SGHTS and CDR2 as YDEGEE. Trimming stripped 3 bases from V and 9 bases from J, with 7 bases between. The full variable domain, rest sourced from reference TRBV5-8 and TRBJ1-5, is EAGVTQSPTHLIKTRGQQATLRCSPISGHTSVYWYQQALGLGLQFLLWYDEGEERNRGNFPPRFSGRQFPNYSSELNVNALELEDSALYLCASSSGGPQHFGDGTRLSIL.

The rearrangement uses TRBV11-2 and TRBJ2-2; D is possibly TRBD2 (6 bases). The V and J ends lost 10 bases and 2 bases respectively, with 17 bases between them. The V gene's germline CDR1 is SGHAT and CDR2 FQNNGV. The CDR3 totals 15 residues. In DNA, the CDR3 is TGTGCCACGTCAACCGGGACTCTTAACACCGGGGAGCTGTTTTTT. It translates to CATSTGTLNTGELFF.

The chain is built from TRBV5-6 and TRBJ2-7, with D tentatively TRBD1 (6 bases). Germline V gives CDR1 SGHDT, CDR2 YYEEEE. The CDR3 loop spans 14 amino acids. V shed 3 bases and J shed 4 bases, with 14 bases lying between them. CDR3 sequence: CASSSRAGAYEQYF. The CDR3 region has the DNA TGTGCCAGCAGCTCCCGGGCAGGGGCGTACGAGCAGTACTTC. Looking up the rest from reference TRBV5-6 and TRBJ2-7 gives the full variable domain: DAGVTQSPTHLIKTRGQQVTLRCSPKSGHDTVSWYQQALGQGPQFIFQYYEEEERQRGNFPDRFSGHQFPNYSSELNVNALLLGDSALYLCASSSRAGAYEQYFGPGTRLTVT.

The chain links TRBV3-1 (or the pseudogene TRBV3-2) to TRBJ1-1; tentative D call: TRBD1 (5 bases). The CDR3 is 14 amino acids. With 3 bases removed from V and 5 bases from J, the gap between germline ends came to 13 bases. Germline CDR1 reads LGHDT; CDR2 reads YNNKEL (reference sequence). This chain's CDR3 is CASSQVGGGTEAFF. The CDR3 region has the DNA TGTGCCAGCAGCCAGGTCGGGGGTGGGACTGAAGCTTTCTTT.

The chain is built from TRBV6-6 and TRBJ1-5; D unresolved. Germline V gene sequence: CDR1 MNHNY, CDR2 SVGAGI (reference sequence). V was clipped by 6 bases and J by 7 bases, with 16 bases between them. The CDR3 runs to 14 residues. In DNA form, the CDR3 reads TGTGCCAGCAGCCCCTCGGGGATGTTGCAGCCCCAGCATTTT. Protein: CASSPSGMLQPQHF.

The chain is built from TRBV7-2 and TRBJ2-3; 8 nucleotides match TRBD1. Germline V gene lookup returns CDR1 SGHTA and CDR2 FQGNSA. The CDR3 has 15 amino acids. The V segment lost 2 bases and the J segment 0 bases; nucleotides outside the gene matches: 1. CDR3 in amino acids: CASSLRTGSTDTQYF. CDR3 coding DNA: TGTGCCAGCAGCTTAAGGACAGGGAGCACAGATACGCAGTATTTT. The full variable domain, in which reference TRBV7-2 and TRBJ2-3 provide the parts outside the CDR3, is GAGVSQSPSNKVTEKGKDVELRCDPISGHTALYWYRQSLGQGLEFLIYFQGNSAPDKSGLPSDRFSAERTGGSVSTLTIQRTQQEDSAVYLCASSLRTGSTDTQYFGPGTRLTVL.

CDR3 residues: CASSLGRGEREERFF. CDR3 nucleotide sequence: TGTGCCAGCAGCTTGGGGCGGGGCGAGCGGGAGGAAAGATTCTTC. The V call is TRBV7-6, the J call TRBJ2-1; 9 nucleotides match TRBD2. This CDR3 contains 15 residues. Trimming cost V 3 bases and J 16 bases; bases outside gene matches: 16. Germline values: CDR1 SGHVS, CDR2 FNYEAQ.

This clone came up once. The genes are TRBV5-1 and TRBJ2-7; D may be TRBD1 (5 bases). The CDR3 runs to 15 residues. Per the germline V gene, CDR1 is SGHRS and CDR2 is YFSETQ. Between the trimmed V and J ends, which lost 4 bases and 0 bases, there was a span of 14 bases. CDR3 residues: CASSLQGSGSYEQYF. In nucleotides, the CDR3 is TGCGCCAGCAGCCTCCAGGGAAGTGGCTCCTACGAGCAGTACTTC.

The chain links TRBV11-3 to TRBJ2-1, with 9 bases that match TRBD1. The trim removed 0 bases at V and 9 bases at J, leaving 9 bases unmatched. CDR1 and CDR2 from the germline V gene are SGHNT and YENEEA. This CDR3 contains 16 residues. The CDR3: CASSLDPGQGPPEQFF. The CDR3 DNA follows: TGTGCCAGCAGCTTAGATCCGGGACAGGGACCGCCTGAGCAGTTCTTC.

The gene calls are TRBV3-1 (or the pseudogene TRBV3-2) and TRBJ2-1; 8 nucleotides line up with TRBD2. The CDR3 contains 15 residues. CDR1 is LGHDT and CDR2 is YNNKEL in the germline V gene (reference sequence). Unmatched junction bases numbered 6, after V lost 4 bases and J lost 4 bases. CDR3: CASSPSGGTYNEQFF. The CDR3 coding sequence is TGTGCCAGCAGCCCAAGCGGGGGAACATACAATGAGCAGTTCTTC.

The chain employs TRBV6-5 and TRBJ1-5, with D perhaps TRBD1 (5 bases). The CDR3 has 15 amino acids. The V gene lost 4 bases and the J gene lost 2 bases, with 12 bases spanning the gap. CDR1 and CDR2 (germline): MNHEY, SVGAGI. The CDR3 DNA sequence: TGTGCCAGCAGTTCCGGACATAAAGGCAATCAGCCCCAGCATTTT. Translating it yields CASSSGHKGNQPQHF.